This record covers a single T cell receptor (beta chain). The antigen is undetermined. This sample is drawn from a study of CD39 and CD103 CD8 tumor-infiltrating T cells. Study conclusions and caveats: DN TIL clonotypes largely overlapped peripheral memory CD8 repertoires, unlike DP.

V shed 3 bases and J shed 1 base, with 9 bases lying between them. The CDR3 consists of 15 residues. Germline V gene sequence: CDR1 SNHLY, CDR2 FYNNEI. Between about 10,000 and 110,000 sorted cells per subset supplied genomic DNA. Profiled with immunoSEQ multiplex PCR; TCRdb holds only in-frame clones, not every one. The repertoire includes 2,000 to 2,500 clones, approximately 70% of them detected once, and 10% to 15% sits in the top ten. The chain carries TRBV2 and TRBJ2-2, with D unclear. This sequence was found in a human donor with head and neck squamous cell carcinoma. What was sequenced was CD39- CD103- CD8+ T cells sorted from the tumor. Specified subset: CD103-CD39- double-negative CD45RA- CD8 T cells. This CDR3 is CASSDTSVNTGELFF. CDR3 DNA: TGTGCCAGCAGTGACACATCCGTGAACACCGGGGAGCTGTTTTTT.